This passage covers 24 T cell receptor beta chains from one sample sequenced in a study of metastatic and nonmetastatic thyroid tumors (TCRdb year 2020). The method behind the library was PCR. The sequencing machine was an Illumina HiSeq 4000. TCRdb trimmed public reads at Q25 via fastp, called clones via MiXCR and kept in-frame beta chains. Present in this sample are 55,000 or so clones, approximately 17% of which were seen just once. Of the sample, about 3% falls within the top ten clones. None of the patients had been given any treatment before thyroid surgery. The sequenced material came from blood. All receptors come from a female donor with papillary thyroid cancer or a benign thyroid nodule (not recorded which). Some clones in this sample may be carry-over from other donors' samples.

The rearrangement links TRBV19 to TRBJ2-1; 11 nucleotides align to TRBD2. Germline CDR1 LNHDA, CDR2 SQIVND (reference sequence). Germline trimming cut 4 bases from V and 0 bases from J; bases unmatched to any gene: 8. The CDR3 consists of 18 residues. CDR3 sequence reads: CASSKLLAGDISYNEQFF. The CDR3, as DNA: TGTGCCAGTAGTAAGTTACTAGCGGGAGATATCTCCTACAATGAGCAGTTCTTC.

The CDR3 nucleotides read TGCAGTGCTAGGACCCTCGGGGCAACCATGAACACTGAAGCTTTCTTT. Its translation is CSARTLGATMNTEAFF. The V and J genes are TRBV20-1 and TRBJ1-1, with D possibly matching TRBD1 (5 bases). Per germline, CDR1 DFQATT and CDR2 SNEGSKA (reference sequence). This CDR3 region has 16 residues. V was clipped by 3 bases and J by 0 bases, with 17 bases between them.

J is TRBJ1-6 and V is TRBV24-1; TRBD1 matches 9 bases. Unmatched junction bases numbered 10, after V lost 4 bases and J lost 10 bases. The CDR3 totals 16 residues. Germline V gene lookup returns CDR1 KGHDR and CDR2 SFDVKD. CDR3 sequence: CATSDPTGTGTSPLHF. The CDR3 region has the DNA TGTGCCACCAGTGACCCTACCGGGACAGGGACATCACCCCTCCACTTT.

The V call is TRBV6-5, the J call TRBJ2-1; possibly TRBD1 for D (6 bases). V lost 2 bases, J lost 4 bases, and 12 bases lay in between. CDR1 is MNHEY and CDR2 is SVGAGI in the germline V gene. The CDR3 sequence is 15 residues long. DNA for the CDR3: TGTGCCAGCAGTTACGAGGACAGCAGGTACAATGAGCAGTTCTTC. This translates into CASSYEDSRYNEQFF.

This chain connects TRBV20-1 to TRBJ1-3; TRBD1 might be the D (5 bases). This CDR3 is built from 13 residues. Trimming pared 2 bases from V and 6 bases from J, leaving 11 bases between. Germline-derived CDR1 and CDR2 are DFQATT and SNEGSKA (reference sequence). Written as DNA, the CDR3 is TGCAGTGCTAGATATTCCGGGGCAAACACCATATATTTT. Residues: CSARYSGANTIYF.

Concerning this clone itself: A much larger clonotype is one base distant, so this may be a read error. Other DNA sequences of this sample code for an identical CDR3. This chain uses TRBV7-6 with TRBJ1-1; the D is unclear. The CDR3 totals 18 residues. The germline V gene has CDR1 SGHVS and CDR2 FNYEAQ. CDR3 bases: TGTGCCGGCAGCCCACCAGCGGGTGCATGGGGTGGGTACACTGAAGCTTTCTTT. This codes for CAGSPPAGAWGGYTEAFF. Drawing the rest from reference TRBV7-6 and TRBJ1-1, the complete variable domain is GAGVSQSPRYKVTKRGQDVALRCDPISGHVSLYWYRQALGQGPEFLTYFNYEAQQDKSGLPNDRFSAERPEGSISTLTIQRTEQRDSAMYRCAGSPPAGAWGGYTEAFFGQGTRLTVV.

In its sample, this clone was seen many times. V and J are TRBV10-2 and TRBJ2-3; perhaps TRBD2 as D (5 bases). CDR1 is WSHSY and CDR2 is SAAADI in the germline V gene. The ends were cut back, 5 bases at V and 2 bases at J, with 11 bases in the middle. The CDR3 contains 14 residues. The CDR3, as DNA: TGCGCCAGCAGTCCAAACGGGATCACAGATACGCAGTATTTT. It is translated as CASSPNGITDTQYF.

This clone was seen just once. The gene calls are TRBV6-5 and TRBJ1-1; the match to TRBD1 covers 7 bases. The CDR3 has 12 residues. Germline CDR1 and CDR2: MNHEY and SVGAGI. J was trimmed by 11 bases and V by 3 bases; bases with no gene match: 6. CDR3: CASSYDRVAAFF. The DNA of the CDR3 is TGTGCCAGCAGTTATGACAGGGTGGCGGCTTTCTTT.

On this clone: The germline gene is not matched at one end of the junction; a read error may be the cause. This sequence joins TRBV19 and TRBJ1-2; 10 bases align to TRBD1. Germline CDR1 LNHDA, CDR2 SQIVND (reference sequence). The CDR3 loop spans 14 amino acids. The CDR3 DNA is TGTGCCAGCAGTAACACCGGGACAGGGGCCGGCTACACCTTC. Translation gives CASSNTGTGAGYTF.

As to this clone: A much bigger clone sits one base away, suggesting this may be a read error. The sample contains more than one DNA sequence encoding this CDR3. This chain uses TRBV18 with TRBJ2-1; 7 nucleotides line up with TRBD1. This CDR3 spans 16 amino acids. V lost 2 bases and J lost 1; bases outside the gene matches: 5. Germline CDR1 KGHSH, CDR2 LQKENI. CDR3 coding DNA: TGTGCCAGCTCACCAAGACAGGGTAATTCCTACAATGAGCAGTTCTTC. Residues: CASSPRQGNSYNEQFF.

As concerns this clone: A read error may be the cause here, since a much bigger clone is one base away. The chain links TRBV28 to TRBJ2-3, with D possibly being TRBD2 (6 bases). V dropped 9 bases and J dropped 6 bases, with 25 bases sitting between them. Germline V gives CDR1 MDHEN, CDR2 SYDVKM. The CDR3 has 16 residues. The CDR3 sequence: CARGAGPAILEDTQYF. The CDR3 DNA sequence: TGTGCCAGAGGGGCGGGACCCGCCATTTTGGAGGATACGCAGTATTTT.

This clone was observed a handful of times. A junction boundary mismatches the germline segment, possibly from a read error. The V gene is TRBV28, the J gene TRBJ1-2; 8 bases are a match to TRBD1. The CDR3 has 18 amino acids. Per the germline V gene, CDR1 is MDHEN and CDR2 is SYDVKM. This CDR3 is CASILTAIELDREYGYTF. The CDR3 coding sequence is TGTGCCAGCATTTTAACGGCGATTGAGCTGGACAGGGAGTATGGCTACACCTTC.

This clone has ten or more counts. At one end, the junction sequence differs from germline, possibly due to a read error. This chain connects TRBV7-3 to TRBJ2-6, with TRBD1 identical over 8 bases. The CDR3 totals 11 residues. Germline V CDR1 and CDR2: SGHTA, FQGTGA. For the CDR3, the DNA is TGTGCCAGCAGCTTAGTGCCAGGGGGCCTCTTC. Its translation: CASSLVPGGLF.

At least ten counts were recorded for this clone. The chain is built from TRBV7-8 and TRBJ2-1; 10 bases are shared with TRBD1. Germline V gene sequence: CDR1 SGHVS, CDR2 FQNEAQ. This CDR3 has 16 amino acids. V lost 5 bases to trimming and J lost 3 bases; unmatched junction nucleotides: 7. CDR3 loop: CASSPKDRGVYNEQFF. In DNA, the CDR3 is TGTGCCAGCAGCCCGAAGGACAGGGGGGTCTACAATGAGCAGTTCTTC.

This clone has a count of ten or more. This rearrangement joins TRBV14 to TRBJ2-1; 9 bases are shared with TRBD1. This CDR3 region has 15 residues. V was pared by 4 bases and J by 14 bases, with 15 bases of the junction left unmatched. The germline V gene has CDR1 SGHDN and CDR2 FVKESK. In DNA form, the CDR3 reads TGTGCCAGCAGCCTCGGGGACAGGGTAATCGGGAGGAAGTTCTTC. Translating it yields CASSLGDRVIGRKFF.

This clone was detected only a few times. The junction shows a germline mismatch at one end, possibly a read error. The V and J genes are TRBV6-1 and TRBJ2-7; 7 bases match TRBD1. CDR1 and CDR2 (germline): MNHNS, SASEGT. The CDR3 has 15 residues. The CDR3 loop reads CAISRQGQITHDQYF. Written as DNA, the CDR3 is TGTGCCATCTCCCGTCAGGGACAGATAACTCACGATCAGTACTTC.

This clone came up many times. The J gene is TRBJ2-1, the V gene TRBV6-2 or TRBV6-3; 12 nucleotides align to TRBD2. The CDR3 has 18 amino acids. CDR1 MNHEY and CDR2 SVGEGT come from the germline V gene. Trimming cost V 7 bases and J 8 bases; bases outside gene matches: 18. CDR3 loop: CASTKRGLAGGDPHEQFF. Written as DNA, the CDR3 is TGTGCCAGCACCAAAAGAGGGCTAGCGGGAGGGGACCCCCATGAGCAGTTCTTC.

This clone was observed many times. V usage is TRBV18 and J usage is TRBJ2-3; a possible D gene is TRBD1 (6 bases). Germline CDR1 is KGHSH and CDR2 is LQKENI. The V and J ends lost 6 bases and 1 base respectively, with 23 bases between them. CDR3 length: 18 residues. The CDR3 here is CASSLRGIGTLGTDTQYF. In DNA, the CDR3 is TGTGCCAGCTCCCTAAGGGGGATCGGGACACTCGGCACAGATACGCAGTATTTT.

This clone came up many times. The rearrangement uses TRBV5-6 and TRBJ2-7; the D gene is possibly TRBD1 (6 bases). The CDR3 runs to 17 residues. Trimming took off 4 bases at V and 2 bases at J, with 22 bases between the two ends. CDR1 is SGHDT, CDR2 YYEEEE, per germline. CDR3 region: CASSLTPDRLTTYEQYF. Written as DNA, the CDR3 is TGTGCCAGCAGCCTCACTCCGGACAGACTCACCACCTACGAGCAGTACTTC.

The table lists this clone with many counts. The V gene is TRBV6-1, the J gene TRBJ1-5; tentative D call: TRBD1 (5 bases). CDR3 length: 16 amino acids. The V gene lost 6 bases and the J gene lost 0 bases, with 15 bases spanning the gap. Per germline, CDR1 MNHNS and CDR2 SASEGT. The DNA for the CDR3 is TGTGCCAGCAGGGGGTTGACAGTGTATAGCAATCAGCCCCAGCATTTT. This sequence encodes CASRGLTVYSNQPQHF.

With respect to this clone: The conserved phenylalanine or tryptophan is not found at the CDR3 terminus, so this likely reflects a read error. In DNA form, the CDR3 reads TGTGCCAGCAGTGATAGGGGGCAGGGCCGGGCCAACGTCCTGACTTTA. Translated: CASSDRGQGRANVLTL. This chain connects TRBV2 to TRBJ2-6; the match to TRBD1 covers 7 bases. Germline CDR1 SNHLY, CDR2 FYNNEI. Unmatched junction bases numbered 7, after V lost 3 bases and J lost 5 bases. This CDR3 has 16 residues.

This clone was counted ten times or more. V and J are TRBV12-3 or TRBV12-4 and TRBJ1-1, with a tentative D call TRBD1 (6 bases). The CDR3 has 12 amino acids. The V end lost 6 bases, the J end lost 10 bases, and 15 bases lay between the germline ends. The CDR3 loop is CASSPPRGRAFF. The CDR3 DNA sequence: TGTGCCAGCAGCCCGCCACGGGGGCGAGCTTTCTTT.

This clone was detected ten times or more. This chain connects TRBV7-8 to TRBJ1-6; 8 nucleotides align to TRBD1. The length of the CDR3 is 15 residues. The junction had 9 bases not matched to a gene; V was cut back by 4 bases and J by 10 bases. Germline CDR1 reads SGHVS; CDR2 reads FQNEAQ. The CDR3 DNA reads TGTGCCAGCAGCTCCCAGACAGGGGAAGGATCACCCCTCCACTTT. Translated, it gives CASSSQTGEGSPLHF.

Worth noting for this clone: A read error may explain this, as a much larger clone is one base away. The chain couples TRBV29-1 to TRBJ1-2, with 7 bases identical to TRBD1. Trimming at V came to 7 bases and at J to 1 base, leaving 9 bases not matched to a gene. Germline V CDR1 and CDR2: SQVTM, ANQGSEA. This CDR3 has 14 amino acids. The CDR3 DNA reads TGCAGCGCCGCAGAGACAGGGTTTAACTATGGCTACACCTTC. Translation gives CSAAETGFNYGYTF.